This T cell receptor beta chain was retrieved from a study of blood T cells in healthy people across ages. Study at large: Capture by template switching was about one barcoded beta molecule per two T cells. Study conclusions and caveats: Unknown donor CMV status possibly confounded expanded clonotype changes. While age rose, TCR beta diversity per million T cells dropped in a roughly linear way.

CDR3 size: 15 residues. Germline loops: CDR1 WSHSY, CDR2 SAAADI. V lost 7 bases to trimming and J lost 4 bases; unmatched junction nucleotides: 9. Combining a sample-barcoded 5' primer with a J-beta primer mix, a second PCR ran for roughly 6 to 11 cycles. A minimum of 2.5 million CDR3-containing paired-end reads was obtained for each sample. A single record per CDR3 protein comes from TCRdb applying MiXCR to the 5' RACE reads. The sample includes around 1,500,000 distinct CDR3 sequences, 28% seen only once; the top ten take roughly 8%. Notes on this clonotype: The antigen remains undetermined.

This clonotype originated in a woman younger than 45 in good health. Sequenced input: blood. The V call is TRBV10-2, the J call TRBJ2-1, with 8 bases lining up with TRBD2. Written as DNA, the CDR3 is TGCGCCAGCAAAGACGGGAGGGCCTTTTACAATGAGCAGTTCTTC. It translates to CASKDGRAFYNEQFF.